The 13 T cell receptor beta chains reported below all come from one sample, sequenced in a study of response to subunit inactivated influenza vaccine. One entry per CDR3 protein, called by TCRdb with MiXCR from the RT-PCR reads. In the table there are about 180,000 distinct CDR3 sequences, about 9.3% of which are singletons. Sequencing was performed on non-naive T cells sorted from PBMCs, taken on the day of vaccination. Every receptor here comes from a man in his fifties or sixties who received an inactivated influenza vaccine.

Ten or more counts support this clonotype. The J gene is TRBJ2-2, the V gene TRBV4-3; D might be TRBD2 (7 bases). Germline CDR1 is LGHNA and CDR2 is YSLEER. Deletions cut 2 bases from V and 8 bases from J, with 18 bases between. This CDR3 comprises 16 residues. The CDR3: CASSQFWGGPPGELFF. The CDR3 nucleotides read TGCGCCAGCAGCCAATTTTGGGGGGGGCCACCGGGGGAGCTGTTTTTT.

This clonotype was observed a few times. V is TRBV29-1 and J is TRBJ1-2, with TRBD1 matching 7 bases. Germline loops: CDR1 SQVTM, CDR2 ANQGSEA. CDR3 size: 13 residues. The junction had 5 bases not matched to a gene; V was cut back by 5 bases and J by 2 bases. This CDR3 reads CSVLGGTNYGYTF. The CDR3 DNA reads TGCAGCGTTTTAGGGGGCACCAACTATGGCTACACCTTC.

This clonotype was counted ten times or more. The chain has TRBV2 and TRBJ2-7; no clear D gene. Germline V lookup: CDR1 SNHLY, CDR2 FYNNEI. V lost 5 bases and J 6 bases, leaving 5 bases between the germline ends. There are 10 residues in the CDR3. The DNA of the CDR3 is TGTGCCAGCAGTCTCGCCGAGCAGTACTTC. Amino acids: CASSLAEQYF.

This chain uses TRBV20-1 with TRBJ2-1; the match to TRBD2 covers 7 bases. CDR1 and CDR2 (germline): DFQATT, SNEGSKA (reference sequence). Losses at the gene ends were 6 bases for V and 4 bases for J; bases not matched to a gene: 12. The CDR3 extends over 15 amino acids. CDR3 in amino acids: CSAIELASPYNEQFF. The CDR3 DNA follows: TGCAGTGCCATTGAACTAGCGTCACCGTACAATGAGCAGTTCTTC.

The sample holds many counts of this clonotype. The V and J genes are TRBV7-2 and TRBJ2-7, with 10 bases aligning to TRBD1. The germline V gene encodes CDR1 SGHTA and CDR2 FQGNSA. The V segment lost 4 bases and the J segment 0 bases; nucleotides outside the gene matches: 3. This CDR3 spans 15 amino acids. Here the CDR3 DNA reads TGTGCCAGCAGCTCGGGACAGGGGAGCTCCTACGAGCAGTACTTC. Amino acid sequence: CASSSGQGSSYEQYF.

There are many counts of this clonotype. V and J are TRBV12-3 or TRBV12-4 and TRBJ2-4; D unclear. The ends were cut back, 3 bases at V and 8 bases at J, with 17 bases in the middle. The CDR3 sequence is 15 residues long. CDR3 DNA: TGTGCCAGCAGTTTTCTGGGCTCACCCCAGGACATTCAGTACTTC. It is translated as CASSFLGSPQDIQYF.

This clonotype showed up just once. The CDR3 nucleotides are TGCGCCAGCAGCCAAGGGGCCGGGGACAGAATTTACGAGCAGTACTTC. Encoded protein: CASSQGAGDRIYEQYF. This rearrangement joins TRBV4-3 to TRBJ2-7, with 7 bases fitting TRBD1. CDR3 length: 16 amino acids. Germline loops: CDR1 LGHNA, CDR2 YSLEER. V shed 1 base and J 4 bases; nucleotides not matched to a gene: 10.

This clonotype was picked up many times. The V and J genes are TRBV7-2 and TRBJ1-6, with D possibly matching TRBD1 (6 bases). CDR3 size: 14 residues. Germline V lookup: CDR1 SGHTA, CDR2 FQGNSA. The V end was cut by 2 bases, the J end by 9 bases, with 11 bases between. Here the CDR3 DNA reads TGTGCCAGCAGCTTATCCAGGGGTGGTTCACCCCTCCACTTT. The encoded protein is CASSLSRGGSPLHF.

In this sample, this clonotype turned up a few times. The chain employs TRBV30 and TRBJ1-3; D unresolved. V lost 1 base and J 6 bases, leaving 4 bases between the germline ends. Germline assignment: CDR1 GTSNPN and CDR2 SVGIG (reference sequence). CDR3 size: 11 residues. In DNA form, the CDR3 reads TGTGCCTGGAGTGCCCAAAACACCATATATTTT. It encodes CAWSAQNTIYF. Looking up the rest from reference TRBV30 and TRBJ1-3 gives the full variable domain: SQTIHQWPATLVQPVGSPLSLECTVEGTSNPNLYWYRQAAGRGLQLLFYSVGIGQISSEVPQNLSASRPQDRQFILSSKKLLLSDSGFYLCAWSAQNTIYFGEGSWLTVV.

To note about this clonotype: A read error may be the cause here, since a much bigger clone is one base away. The CDR3 loop reads CSARIPGGTFGEQYF. For the CDR3, the DNA is TGCAGTGCTAGAATCCCCGGGGGTACCTTCGGCGAGCAGTACTTC. V usage is TRBV20-1 and J usage is TRBJ2-7; D is possibly TRBD2 (6 bases). Germline values: CDR1 DFQATT, CDR2 SNEGSKA (reference sequence). Trimming left V 2 bases short and J 6 bases short, with 20 bases between. CDR3 length: 15 residues.

This clonotype was seen a few times. The chain employs TRBV25-1 and TRBJ2-1, with a possible D match to TRBD2 (6 bases). The CDR3 contains 14 residues. Trimming took off 4 bases at V and 2 bases at J, with 9 bases between the two ends. The V gene's germline CDR1 is MGHDK and CDR2 SYGVNS. The CDR3 sequence is CASSAGLTYNEQFF. As DNA, the CDR3 is TGTGCCAGCAGTGCGGGACTCACCTACAATGAGCAGTTCTTC.

Many counts were recorded for this clonotype. This chain links TRBV7-2 with TRBJ1-5; D is unclear. CDR3 length: 14 residues. From germline, CDR1 is SGHTA and CDR2 FQGNSA. With 5 bases removed from V and 0 bases from J, the gap between germline ends came to 8 bases. The CDR3 coding sequence is TGTGCCAGCAGCCCCGACACTAGCAATCAGCCCCAGCATTTT. Translated, it gives CASSPDTSNQPQHF.

The sample holds many counts of this clonotype. For the CDR3, the DNA is TGTGCCAGTAGGGGGGGGACCCTCAACAATGAGCAGTTCTTC. Residues: CASRGGTLNNEQFF. The rearrangement links TRBV27 to TRBJ2-1; TRBD2 might be the D (7 bases). Between the trimmed V and J ends, which lost 9 bases and 5 bases, there was a span of 17 bases. CDR1 is MNHEY and CDR2 is SMNVEV in the germline V gene (reference sequence). This CDR3 comprises 14 residues.